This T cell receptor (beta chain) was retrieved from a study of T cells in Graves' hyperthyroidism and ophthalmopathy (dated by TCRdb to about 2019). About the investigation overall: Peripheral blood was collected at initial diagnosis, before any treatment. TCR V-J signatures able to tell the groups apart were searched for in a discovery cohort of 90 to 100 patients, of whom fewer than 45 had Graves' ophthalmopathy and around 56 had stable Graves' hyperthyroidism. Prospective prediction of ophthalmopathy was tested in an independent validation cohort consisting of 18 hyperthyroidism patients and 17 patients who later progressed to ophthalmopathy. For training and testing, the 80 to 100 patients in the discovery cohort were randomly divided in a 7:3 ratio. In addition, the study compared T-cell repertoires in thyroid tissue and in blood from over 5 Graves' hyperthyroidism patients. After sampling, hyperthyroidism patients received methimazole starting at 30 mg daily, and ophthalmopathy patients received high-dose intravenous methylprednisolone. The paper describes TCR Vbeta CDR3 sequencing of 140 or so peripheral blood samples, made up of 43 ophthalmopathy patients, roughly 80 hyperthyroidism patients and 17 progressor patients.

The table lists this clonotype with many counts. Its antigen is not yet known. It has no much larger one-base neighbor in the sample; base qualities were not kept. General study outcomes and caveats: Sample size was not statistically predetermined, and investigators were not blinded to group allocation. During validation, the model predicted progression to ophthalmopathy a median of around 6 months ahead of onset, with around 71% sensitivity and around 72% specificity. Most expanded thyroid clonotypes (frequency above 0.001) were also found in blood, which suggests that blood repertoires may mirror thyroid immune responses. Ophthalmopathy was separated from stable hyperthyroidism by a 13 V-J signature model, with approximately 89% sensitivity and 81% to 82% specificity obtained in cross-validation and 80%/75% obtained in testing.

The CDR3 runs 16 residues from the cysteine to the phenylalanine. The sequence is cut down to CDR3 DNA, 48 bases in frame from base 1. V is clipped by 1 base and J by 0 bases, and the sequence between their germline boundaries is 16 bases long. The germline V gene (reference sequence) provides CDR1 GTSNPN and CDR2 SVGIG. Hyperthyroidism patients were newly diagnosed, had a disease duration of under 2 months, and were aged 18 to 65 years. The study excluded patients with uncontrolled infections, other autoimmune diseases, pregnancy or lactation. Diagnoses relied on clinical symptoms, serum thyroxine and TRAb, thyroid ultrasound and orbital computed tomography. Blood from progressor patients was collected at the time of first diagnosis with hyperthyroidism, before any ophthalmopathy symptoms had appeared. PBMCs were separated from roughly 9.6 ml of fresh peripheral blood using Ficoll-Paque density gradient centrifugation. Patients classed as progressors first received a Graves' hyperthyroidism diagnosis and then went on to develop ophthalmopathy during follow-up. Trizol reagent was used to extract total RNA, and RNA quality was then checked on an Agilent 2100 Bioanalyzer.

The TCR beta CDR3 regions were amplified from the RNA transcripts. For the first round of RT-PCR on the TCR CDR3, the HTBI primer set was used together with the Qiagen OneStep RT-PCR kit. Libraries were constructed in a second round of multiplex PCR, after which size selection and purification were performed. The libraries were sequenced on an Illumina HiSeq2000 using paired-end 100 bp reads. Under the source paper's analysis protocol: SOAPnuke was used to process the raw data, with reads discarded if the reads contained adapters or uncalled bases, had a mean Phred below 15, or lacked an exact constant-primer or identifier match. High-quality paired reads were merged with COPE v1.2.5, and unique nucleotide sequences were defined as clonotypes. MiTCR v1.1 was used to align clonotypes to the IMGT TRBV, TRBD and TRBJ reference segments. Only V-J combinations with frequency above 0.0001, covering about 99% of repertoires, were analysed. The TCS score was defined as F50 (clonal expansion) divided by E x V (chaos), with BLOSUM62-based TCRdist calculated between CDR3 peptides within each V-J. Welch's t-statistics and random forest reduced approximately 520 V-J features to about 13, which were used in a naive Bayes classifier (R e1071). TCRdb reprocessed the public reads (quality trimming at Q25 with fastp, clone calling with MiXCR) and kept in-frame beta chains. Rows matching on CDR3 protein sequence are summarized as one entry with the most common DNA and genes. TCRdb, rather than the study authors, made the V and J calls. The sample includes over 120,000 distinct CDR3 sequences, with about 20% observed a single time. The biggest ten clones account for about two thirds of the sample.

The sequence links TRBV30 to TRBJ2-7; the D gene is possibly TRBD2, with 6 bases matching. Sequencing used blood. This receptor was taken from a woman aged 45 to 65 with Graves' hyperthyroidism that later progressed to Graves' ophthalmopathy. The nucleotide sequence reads TGTGCCTGGAGTGCCCTGGGGAGGACTTACTCCTACGAGCAGTACTTC. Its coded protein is CAWSALGRTYSYEQYF.